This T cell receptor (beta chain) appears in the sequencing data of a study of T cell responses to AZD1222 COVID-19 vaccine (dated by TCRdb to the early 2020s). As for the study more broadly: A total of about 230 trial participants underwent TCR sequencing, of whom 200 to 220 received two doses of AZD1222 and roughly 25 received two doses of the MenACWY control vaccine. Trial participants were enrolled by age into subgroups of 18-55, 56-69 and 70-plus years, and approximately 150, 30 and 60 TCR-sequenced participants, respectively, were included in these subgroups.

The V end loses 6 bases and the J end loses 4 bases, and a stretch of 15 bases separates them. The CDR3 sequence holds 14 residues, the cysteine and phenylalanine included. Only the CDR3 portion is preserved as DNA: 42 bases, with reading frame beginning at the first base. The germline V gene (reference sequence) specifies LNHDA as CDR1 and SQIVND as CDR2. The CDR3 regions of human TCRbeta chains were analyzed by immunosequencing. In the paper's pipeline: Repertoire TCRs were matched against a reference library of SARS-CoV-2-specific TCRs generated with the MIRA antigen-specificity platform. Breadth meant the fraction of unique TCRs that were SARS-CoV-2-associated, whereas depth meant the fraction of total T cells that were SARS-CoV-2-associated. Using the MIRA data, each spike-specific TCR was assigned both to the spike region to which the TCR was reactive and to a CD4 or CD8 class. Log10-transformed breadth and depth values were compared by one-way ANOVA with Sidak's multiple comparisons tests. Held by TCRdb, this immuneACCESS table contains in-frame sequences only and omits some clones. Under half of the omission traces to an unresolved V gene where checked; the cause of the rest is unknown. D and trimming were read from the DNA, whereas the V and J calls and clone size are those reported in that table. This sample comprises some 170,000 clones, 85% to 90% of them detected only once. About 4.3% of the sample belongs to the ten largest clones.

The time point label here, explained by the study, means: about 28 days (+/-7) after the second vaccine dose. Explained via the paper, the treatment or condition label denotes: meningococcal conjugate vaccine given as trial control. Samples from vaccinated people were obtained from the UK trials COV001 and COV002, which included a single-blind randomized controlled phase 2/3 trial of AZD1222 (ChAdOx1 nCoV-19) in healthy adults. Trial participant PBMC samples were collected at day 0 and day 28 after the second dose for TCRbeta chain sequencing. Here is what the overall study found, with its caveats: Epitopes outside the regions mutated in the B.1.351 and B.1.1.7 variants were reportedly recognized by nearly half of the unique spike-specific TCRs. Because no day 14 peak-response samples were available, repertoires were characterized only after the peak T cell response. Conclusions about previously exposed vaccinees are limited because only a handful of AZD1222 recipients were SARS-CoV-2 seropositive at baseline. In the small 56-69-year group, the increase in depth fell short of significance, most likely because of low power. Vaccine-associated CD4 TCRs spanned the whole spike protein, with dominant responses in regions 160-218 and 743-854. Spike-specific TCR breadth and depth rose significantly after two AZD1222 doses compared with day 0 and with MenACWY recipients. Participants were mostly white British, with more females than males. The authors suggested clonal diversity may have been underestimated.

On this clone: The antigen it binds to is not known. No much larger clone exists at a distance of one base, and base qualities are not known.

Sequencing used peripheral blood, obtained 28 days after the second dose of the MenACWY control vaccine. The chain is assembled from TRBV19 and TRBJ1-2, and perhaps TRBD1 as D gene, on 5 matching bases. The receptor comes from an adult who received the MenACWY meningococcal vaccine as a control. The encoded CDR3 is CASSSRDGSYGYTF. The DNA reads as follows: TGTGCCAGTAGCAGTAGGGACGGATCCTATGGCTACACCTTC.